Below, 25 T cell receptor beta chains from the same sample are listed, as sequenced in a study of T cell responses to AZD1222 COVID-19 vaccine. Sequenced by immunoSEQ multiplex PCR; TCRdb stores in-frame clones only, minus some. The data show 150,000 to 200,000 clones, just over 90% seen once. The source was peripheral blood, collected on day 0 of AZD1222 vaccination. These receptors came from an adult in good health.

The rearrangement uses TRBV7-9 and TRBJ1-5; no firm D call. The CDR3 contains 12 residues. Germline CDR1 and CDR2: SEHNR and FQNEAQ (reference sequence). Trimming took 2 bases from V and 3 from J, leaving 2 bases between them. The CDR3 reads CASSLPNQPQHF. The CDR3 coding sequence is TGTGCCAGCAGCTTACCCAATCAGCCCCAGCATTTT. Based on the CDR3 plus reference TRBV7-9 and TRBJ1-5, the full variable domain is DTGVSQNPRHKITKRGQNVTFRCDPISEHNRLYWYRQTLGQGPEFLTYFQNEAQLEKSRLLSDRFSAERPKGSFSTLEIQRTEQGDSAMYLCASSLPNQPQHFGDGTRLSIL.

This chain uses TRBV4-2 with TRBJ2-3, with 14 bases aligning to TRBD2. V lost 0 bases to trimming and J lost 5 bases; unmatched junction nucleotides: 13. Germline CDR1 and CDR2: LGHNA and YNFKEQ. This CDR3 spans 20 amino acids. CDR3 residues: CASSQDQARLAGGPGDTQYF. CDR3 nucleotide sequence: TGTGCCAGCAGCCAAGATCAGGCCCGACTAGCGGGAGGGCCGGGAGATACGCAGTATTTT.

The gene calls are TRBV9 and TRBJ1-4, with TRBD1 identical over 12 bases. V dropped 4 bases and J dropped 8; count of bases not matched to a gene: 15. Germline CDR1 is SGDLS and CDR2 is YYNGEE. The CDR3 is 18 amino acids. CDR3 nucleotide sequence: TGTGCCAGCAGCCCAGGGACAGGGGGCGTTCGAGTGAGAGAAAAACTGTTTTTT. As protein: CASSPGTGGVRVREKLFF.

This clone was detected only a few times. V is TRBV4-2 and J is TRBJ1-1, with unresolved D. The V gene lost 1 base and the J gene lost 9 bases, with 12 bases spanning the gap. This CDR3 is built from 13 residues. CDR1 LGHNA and CDR2 YNFKEQ come from the germline V gene. The CDR3 protein is CASSQVAGRKAFF. The CDR3 DNA reads as TGTGCCAGCAGCCAAGTCGCCGGCCGCAAAGCTTTCTTT.

The J gene is TRBJ1-4, the V gene TRBV27; D is possibly TRBD1 (6 bases). The V and J ends lost 6 bases and 0 bases respectively, with 11 bases between them. The V gene's germline CDR1 is MNHEY and CDR2 SMNVEV (reference sequence). CDR3 length equals 15 residues. The CDR3 sequence is CASRAGAATNEKLFF. DNA for the CDR3: TGTGCCAGCAGGGCAGGGGCGGCAACTAATGAAAAACTGTTTTTT.

This chain links TRBV6-2 or TRBV6-3 with TRBJ1-2; weak D call: TRBD1 (6 bases). The V end was cut by 0 bases, the J end by 4 bases, with 12 bases between. The CDR3 is 15 amino acids. Germline-derived CDR1 and CDR2 are MNHEY and SVGEGT. In DNA, the CDR3 is TGTGCCAGCAGTTACTCGGGACACCTAAGCTATGGCTACACCTTC. Translating it yields CASSYSGHLSYGYTF.

The chain combines TRBV28 with TRBJ2-1; TRBD2 agrees at 9 bases. The CDR3 extends over 14 amino acids. The trim removed 5 bases at V and 6 bases at J, leaving 5 bases unmatched. Germline lookup yields CDR1 MDHEN and CDR2 SYDVKM. The CDR3, as DNA: TGTGCCAGCAGTCATAGCGGGAGCGGCAATGAGCAGTTCTTC. This translates into CASSHSGSGNEQFF.

The genes are TRBV19 and TRBJ1-1; a weak D match, TRBD1 (6 bases). With 1 base removed from V and 11 bases from J, the gap between germline ends came to 23 bases. There are 16 residues in the CDR3. Germline V gene lookup returns CDR1 LNHDA and CDR2 SQIVND (reference sequence). CDR3 in DNA: TGTGCCAGTAGTATAGTAGGGGGGCAGGGGCCGAAGGGGGCTTTCTTT. Its protein product is CASSIVGGQGPKGAFF.

The chain couples TRBV6-1 to TRBJ2-3; D remains ambiguous. CDR1 is MNHNS and CDR2 is SASEGT in the germline V gene. This CDR3 has 14 residues. V lost 2 bases, J lost 6 bases, and 12 bases lay in between. The CDR3 here is CASSEMGPPDTQYF. For the CDR3, the DNA is TGTGCCAGCAGTGAAATGGGTCCCCCGGATACGCAGTATTTT.

This chain uses TRBV4-2 with TRBJ1-4; 9 bases line up with TRBD1. The CDR3 totals 15 residues. The V and J ends lost 1 base and 8 bases, in that order; junction bases with no gene match: 5. In germline, CDR1 is LGHNA, CDR2 YNFKEQ. DNA of the CDR3: TGTGCCAGCAGCCAAGCGACAGGGGGGAGGGAAAAACTGTTTTTT. Translated: CASSQATGGREKLFF.

This clone was seen once. The V and J genes are TRBV19 and TRBJ1-1, with a tentative D call TRBD1 (5 bases). Germline CDR1 LNHDA, CDR2 SQIVND (reference sequence). V was clipped by 1 base and J by 3 bases, with 6 bases between them. CDR3 length: 13 amino acids. The CDR3 here is CASSIGGHTEAFF. DNA of the CDR3: TGTGCCAGTAGTATAGGGGGACACACTGAAGCTTTCTTT.

This rearrangement joins TRBV7-9 to TRBJ2-3; 7 bases are a match to TRBD1. The trim removed 3 bases at V and 2 bases at J, leaving 5 bases unmatched. CDR3 size: 15 residues. The germline V gene encodes CDR1 SEHNR and CDR2 FQNEAQ (reference sequence). The CDR3, as DNA: TGTGCCAGCAGCTTCACAGGGGCGGTCACAGATACGCAGTATTTT. Encoded protein: CASSFTGAVTDTQYF.

The sample holds one count of this clone. The J gene is TRBJ2-3, the V gene TRBV19; 12 positions agree with TRBD1. In germline, CDR1 is LNHDA, CDR2 SQIVND (reference sequence). The CDR3 length is 16 residues. The junction had 1 base not matched to a gene; V was cut back by 3 bases and J by 0 bases. Here the CDR3 reads CASSMGQGASTDTQYF. CDR3 coding DNA: TGTGCCAGTAGTATGGGACAGGGGGCTAGCACAGATACGCAGTATTTT.

The J gene is TRBJ2-1, the V gene TRBV5-1, with TRBD1 matching over 11 bases. The CDR3 consists of 15 residues. Germline V lookup: CDR1 SGHRS, CDR2 YFSETQ. Germline trimming cut 1 base from V and 7 bases from J; bases unmatched to any gene: 4. The CDR3 DNA is TGCGCCAGCAGCTTGAGGACAGGGGGCGCGAATGAGCAGTTCTTC. It translates to CASSLRTGGANEQFF.

This rearrangement joins TRBV5-1 to TRBJ2-7; D is unresolved. The germline V and J ends were trimmed by 4 bases and 0 bases, with 11 bases remaining between them. Per germline, CDR1 SGHRS and CDR2 YFSETQ. This CDR3 is 14 amino acids long. This chain's CDR3 is CASSITGFSYEQYF. The CDR3 DNA sequence: TGCGCCAGCAGCATCACGGGTTTCTCCTACGAGCAGTACTTC.

Written as DNA, the CDR3 is TGTGCCAGCAGCTTCCCGACAGGGGTGAACACTGAAGCTTTCTTT. Translating it yields CASSFPTGVNTEAFF. The chain recombines TRBV7-9 with TRBJ1-1, with 8 bases lining up with TRBD1. Trimming took 3 bases from V and 0 from J; bases not matched to a gene: 3. This CDR3 is built from 15 residues. The germline V gene has CDR1 SEHNR and CDR2 FQNEAQ (reference sequence). Combining the CDR3 with reference TRBV7-9 and TRBJ1-1 gives the whole variable domain DTGVSQNPRHKITKRGQNVTFRCDPISEHNRLYWYRQTLGQGPEFLTYFQNEAQLEKSRLLSDRFSAERPKGSFSTLEIQRTEQGDSAMYLCASSFPTGVNTEAFFGQGTRLTVV.

The chain's CDR3 is CASSLNDLRGGLTDEQYF. CDR3 bases: TGTGCCAGCAGCTTAAATGATTTGCGGGGGGGCTTGACGGACGAGCAGTACTTC. The chain recombines TRBV7-3 with TRBJ2-7; 9 bases are a match to TRBD2. The CDR3 spans 18 residues. CDR1 and CDR2 from the germline V gene are SGHTA and FQGTGA. V gave up 1 base and J gave up 5 bases; unmatched junction bases: 15. The full variable domain, completed using reference TRBV7-3 and TRBJ2-7, is GAGVSQTPSNKVTEKGKYVELRCDPISGHTALYWYRQSLGQGPEFLIYFQGTGAADDSGLPNDRFFAVRPEGSVSTLKIQRTERGDSAVYLCASSLNDLRGGLTDEQYFGPGTRLTVT.

V usage is TRBV7-2 and J usage is TRBJ1-4, with D perhaps matching TRBD1 (5 bases). The CDR3 has 14 amino acids. Germline lookup yields CDR1 SGHTA and CDR2 FQGNSA. Trimming took off 1 base at V and 5 bases at J, with 8 bases between the two ends. The CDR3 loop is CASSLVGRNEKLFF. Written as DNA, the CDR3 is TGTGCCAGCAGCTTAGTGGGGCGGAATGAAAAACTGTTTTTT.

This sequence joins TRBV5-1 and TRBJ2-5, with 12 bases identical to TRBD2. In germline, CDR1 is SGHRS, CDR2 YFSETQ. The CDR3 totals 16 residues. J gave up 4 bases and V 0 bases, and 4 bases lay outside the gene matches. CDR3 bases: TGCGCCAGCAGCTTGGGACTAGCGGGGGTCGGAGAGACCCAGTACTTC. It specifies CASSLGLAGVGETQYF.

The genes are TRBV6-1 and TRBJ1-5; no clear D. The V gene lost 3 bases and the J gene lost 6 bases, with 3 bases spanning the gap. The CDR3 totals 11 residues. The germline V gene encodes CDR1 MNHNS and CDR2 SASEGT. CDR3 in amino acids: CASSDTQPQHF. CDR3 DNA: TGTGCCAGCAGTGATACTCAGCCCCAGCATTTT.

J is TRBJ1-2 and V is TRBV19, with 7 bases identical to TRBD1. The CDR3 extends over 15 amino acids. Germline values: CDR1 LNHDA, CDR2 SQIVND (reference sequence). V gave up 8 bases and J gave up 0 bases; unmatched junction bases: 9. CDR3 loop: CASGTTGETNYGYTF. The CDR3 DNA reads TGTGCCAGTGGAACAACAGGGGAGACTAACTATGGCTACACCTTC.

The V gene is TRBV15, the J gene TRBJ1-2; D unclear. Trimming removed 0 bases at V and 7 bases at J, with 18 bases between. The CDR3 loop spans 16 amino acids. Germline-derived CDR1 and CDR2 are LNHNV and YYDKDF (reference sequence). In DNA, the CDR3 is TGTGCCACCAGCAGAGATGCGGCTCCAGGATCGGGTGGCTACACCTTC. This sequence encodes CATSRDAAPGSGGYTF.

This chain uses TRBV7-8 with TRBJ2-7; D is possibly TRBD1 or TRBD2 (7 bases each). The CDR3 is 15 residues long. The germline V gene encodes CDR1 SGHVS and CDR2 FQNEAQ. The ends were cut back, 5 bases at V and 0 bases at J, with 14 bases in the middle. This chain's CDR3 is CASSGGDSHSYEQYF. The CDR3 DNA follows: TGTGCCAGCAGCGGGGGGGACAGCCACTCCTACGAGCAGTACTTC.

The chain has TRBV24-1 and TRBJ2-5; 8 bases agree with TRBD2. The CDR3 is made up of 18 amino acids. CDR1 and CDR2 from the germline V gene are KGHDR and SFDVKD. Trimming at V came to 5 bases and at J to 4 bases, leaving 17 bases not matched to a gene. The CDR3 nucleotides read TGTGCCACCAGTGTTTCTTCTTTGGAGGCGGGGGGAGTAGAGACCCAGTACTTC. It specifies CATSVSSLEAGGVETQYF.

The genes are TRBV11-1 and TRBJ2-5; D is unresolved. V was cut by 1 base and J by 0 bases, with 6 bases left in between. The germline V gene has CDR1 SGHAT and CDR2 FQDESV (reference sequence). The CDR3 is 14 residues long. CDR3 coding DNA: TGTGCCAGCAGCTTAGTTACGGACCAAGAGACCCAGTACTTC. Its translation is CASSLVTDQETQYF.